This record looks at one TCR beta chain sequence and its context. This entry is derived from a study of blood T cell repertoires in COVID-19. The CDR3 contains 12 residues. Between the trimmed V and J ends, which lost 6 bases and 3 bases, there was a span of 10 bases. Germline CDR1 reads SGHKS; CDR2 reads YYEKEE (reference sequence). Repertoires were generated with immunoSEQ multiplex PCR, while TCRdb's copy carries only in-frame clones and drops some. The profile covers more than 110,000 clones, with just over 85% appearing a single time and around 4.2% taken by the ten largest. The rearrangement uses TRBV5-5 and TRBJ2-7, with D possibly being TRBD1 (6 bases). The source is a man aged 45-60 years who had recovered from COVID-19. Sequencing was done on a sample of PBMCs or T cells enriched from blood (not recorded which). As DNA, the CDR3 is TGTGCCAGCATCACGGACAGCTACGAGCAGTACTTC. Amino acids: CASITDSYEQYF.